This section outlines one TCR beta chain sequence together with its context. Its antigen is unidentified. The data were obtained in a study of response to subunit inactivated influenza vaccine. Regarding the study as a whole: Each seasonal influenza vaccination recruits few new T cells, the authors suggested.

TCRdb fed the RT-PCR reads into MiXCR, producing one record per CDR3 protein. The top ten clones hold about a tenth of a sample with 290,000 or so distinct CDR3 sequences, over 20% of them seen once. Looked up from germline, CDR1 is MNHEY and CDR2 is SVGEGT. CDR3 length: 17 amino acids. V lost 0 bases to trimming and J lost 3 bases; unmatched junction nucleotides: 8. The chain links TRBV6-2 or TRBV6-3 to TRBJ2-5, with TRBD2 identical over 9 bases. The TCR originated in a man aged 50-75 years who received an inactivated influenza vaccine. Sequencing used PBMCs from blood, obtained less than 22 months after vaccination. This CDR3 reads CASSYSLAGATKETQYF. The CDR3 DNA follows: TGTGCCAGCAGTTACTCATTAGCGGGGGCGACTAAAGAGACCCAGTACTTC.